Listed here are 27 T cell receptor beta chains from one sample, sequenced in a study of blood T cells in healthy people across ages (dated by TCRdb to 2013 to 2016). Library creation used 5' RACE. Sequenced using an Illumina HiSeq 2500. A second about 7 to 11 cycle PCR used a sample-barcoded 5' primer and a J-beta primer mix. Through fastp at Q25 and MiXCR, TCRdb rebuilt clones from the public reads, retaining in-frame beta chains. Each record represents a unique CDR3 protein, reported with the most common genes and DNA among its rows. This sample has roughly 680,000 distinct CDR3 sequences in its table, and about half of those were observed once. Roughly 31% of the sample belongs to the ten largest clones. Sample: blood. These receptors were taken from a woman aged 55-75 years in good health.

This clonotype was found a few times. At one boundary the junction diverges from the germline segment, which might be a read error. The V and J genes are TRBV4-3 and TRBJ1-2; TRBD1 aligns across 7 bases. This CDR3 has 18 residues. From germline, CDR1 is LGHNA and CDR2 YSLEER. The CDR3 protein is CASSQDVSAGGVNYGYTF. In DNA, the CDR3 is TGCGCTAGCAGCCAAGATGTATCGGCAGGGGGAGTTAACTATGGCTACACCTTC.

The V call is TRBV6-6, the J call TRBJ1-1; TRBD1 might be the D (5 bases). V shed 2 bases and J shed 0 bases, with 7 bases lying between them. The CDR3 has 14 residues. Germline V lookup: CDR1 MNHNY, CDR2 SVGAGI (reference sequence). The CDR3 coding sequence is TGTGCCAGCAGTTACGGGGCCCTGAACACTGAAGCTTTCTTT. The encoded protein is CASSYGALNTEAFF.

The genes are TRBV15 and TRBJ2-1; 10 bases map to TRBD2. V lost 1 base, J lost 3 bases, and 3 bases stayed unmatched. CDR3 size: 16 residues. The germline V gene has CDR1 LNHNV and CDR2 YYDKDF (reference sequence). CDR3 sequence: CATSRARTSGYNEQFF. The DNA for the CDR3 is TGTGCCACCAGCAGAGCCAGGACTAGCGGCTACAATGAGCAGTTCTTC.

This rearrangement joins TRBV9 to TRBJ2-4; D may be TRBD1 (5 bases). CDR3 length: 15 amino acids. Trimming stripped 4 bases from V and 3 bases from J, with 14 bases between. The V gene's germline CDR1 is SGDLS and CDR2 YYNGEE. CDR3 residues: CASSFSQGNKNIQYF. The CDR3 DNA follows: TGTGCCAGCAGCTTTTCGCAGGGAAACAAAAACATTCAGTACTTC.

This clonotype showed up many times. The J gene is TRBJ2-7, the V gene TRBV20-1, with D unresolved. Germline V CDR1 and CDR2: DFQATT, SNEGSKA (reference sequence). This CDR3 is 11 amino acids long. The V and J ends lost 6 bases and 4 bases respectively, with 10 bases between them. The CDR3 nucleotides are TGCAGTGCCCACGACGGTTACGAGCAGTACTTC. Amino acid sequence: CSAHDGYEQYF.

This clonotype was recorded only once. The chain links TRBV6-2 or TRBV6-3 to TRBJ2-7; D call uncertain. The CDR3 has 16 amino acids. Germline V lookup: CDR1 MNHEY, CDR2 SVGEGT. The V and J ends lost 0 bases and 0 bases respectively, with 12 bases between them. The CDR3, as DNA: TGTGCCAGCAGTTACTCTGCGGCCAAGAGCTCCTACGAGCAGTACTTC. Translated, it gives CASSYSAAKSSYEQYF.

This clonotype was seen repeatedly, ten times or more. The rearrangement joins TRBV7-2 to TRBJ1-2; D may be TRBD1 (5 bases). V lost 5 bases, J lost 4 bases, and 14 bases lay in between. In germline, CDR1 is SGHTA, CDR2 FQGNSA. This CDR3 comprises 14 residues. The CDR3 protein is CASSPRTGPYGYTF. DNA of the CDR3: TGTGCCAGCAGCCCCCGGACGGGACCCTATGGCTACACCTTC.

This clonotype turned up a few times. CDR3 protein: CSAAPPGGQGQETQYF. The CDR3 DNA reads as TGCAGTGCTGCCCCCCCCGGCGGGCAGGGACAAGAGACCCAGTACTTC. The rearrangement joins TRBV20-1 to TRBJ2-5; perhaps D is TRBD1 or TRBD2 (5 bases each). Germline CDR1 is DFQATT and CDR2 is SNEGSKA (reference sequence). The CDR3 extends over 16 amino acids. V was shortened by 5 bases and J by 2 bases, with 21 bases between the two germline ends.

CDR3 residues: CASTTTPWDREAEQYF. CDR3 DNA: TGTGCCAGCACCACAACGCCTTGGGACAGGGAGGCCGAGCAGTACTTC. The chain recombines TRBV6-6 with TRBJ2-7; 9 bases agree with TRBD1. The CDR3 sequence is 16 residues long. The V gene end was trimmed by 7 bases and the J gene end by 6 bases; junction bases not matched to a gene: 16. The germline gives CDR1 MNHNY, CDR2 SVGAGI (reference sequence).

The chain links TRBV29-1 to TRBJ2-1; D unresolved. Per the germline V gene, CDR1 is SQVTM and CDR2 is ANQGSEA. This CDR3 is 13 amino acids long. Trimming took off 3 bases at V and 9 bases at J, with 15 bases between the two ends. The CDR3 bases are TGCAGCGTTGAGGTTTCCCGGTTGGGTGAGCAGTTCTTC. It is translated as CSVEVSRLGEQFF.

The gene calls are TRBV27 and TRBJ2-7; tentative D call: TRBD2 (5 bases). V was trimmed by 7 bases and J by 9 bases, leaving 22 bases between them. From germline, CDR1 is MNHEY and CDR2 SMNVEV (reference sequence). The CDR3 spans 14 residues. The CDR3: CASMTLLPGSGQYF. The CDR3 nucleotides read TGTGCCAGCATGACCTTACTGCCGGGATCCGGGCAGTACTTC.

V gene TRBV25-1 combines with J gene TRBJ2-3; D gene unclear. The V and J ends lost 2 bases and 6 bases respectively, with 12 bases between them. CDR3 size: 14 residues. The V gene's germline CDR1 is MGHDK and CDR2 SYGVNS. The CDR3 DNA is TGTGCCAGCAGTGAACCCAAGTCAGCGGATACGCAGTATTTT. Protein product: CASSEPKSADTQYF.

As DNA, the CDR3 is TGTGCCAGCAGCCCCCCTCCGGGGAGAAACTATGGCTACACCTTC. This translates into CASSPPPGRNYGYTF. V gene TRBV6-6 combines with J gene TRBJ1-2; no reliable D call. V lost 6 bases, J lost 2 bases, and 16 bases lay in between. Germline CDR1 reads MNHNY; CDR2 reads SVGAGI (reference sequence). The length of the CDR3 is 15 residues.

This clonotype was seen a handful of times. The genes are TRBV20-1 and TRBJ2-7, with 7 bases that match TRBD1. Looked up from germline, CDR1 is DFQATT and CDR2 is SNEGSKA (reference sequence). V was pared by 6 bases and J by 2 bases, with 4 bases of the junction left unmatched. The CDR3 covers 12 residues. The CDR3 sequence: CSATGQTYEQYF. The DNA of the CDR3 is TGCAGTGCCACGGGACAGACCTACGAGCAGTACTTC.

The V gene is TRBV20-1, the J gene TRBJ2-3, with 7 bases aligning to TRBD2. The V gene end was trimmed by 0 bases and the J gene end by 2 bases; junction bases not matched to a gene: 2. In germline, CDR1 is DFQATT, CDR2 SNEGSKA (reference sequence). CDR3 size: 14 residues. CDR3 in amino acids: CSARESGVTDTQYF. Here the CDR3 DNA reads TGCAGTGCTAGAGAAAGCGGGGTCACAGATACGCAGTATTTT.

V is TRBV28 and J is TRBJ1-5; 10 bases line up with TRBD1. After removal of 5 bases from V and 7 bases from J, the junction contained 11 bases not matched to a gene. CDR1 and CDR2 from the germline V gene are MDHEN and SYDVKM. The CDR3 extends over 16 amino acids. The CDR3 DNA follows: TGTGCCAGCAGTACCATTCGACAGGGGGCAAAACAGCCCCAGCATTTT. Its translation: CASSTIRQGAKQPQHF.

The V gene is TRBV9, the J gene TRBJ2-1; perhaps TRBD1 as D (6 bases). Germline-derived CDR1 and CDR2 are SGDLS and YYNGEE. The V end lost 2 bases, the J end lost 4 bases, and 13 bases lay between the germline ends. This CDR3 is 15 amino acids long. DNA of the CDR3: TGTGCCAGCAGCGTGGAAAACAGGGTTTACAATGAGCAGTTCTTC. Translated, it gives CASSVENRVYNEQFF.

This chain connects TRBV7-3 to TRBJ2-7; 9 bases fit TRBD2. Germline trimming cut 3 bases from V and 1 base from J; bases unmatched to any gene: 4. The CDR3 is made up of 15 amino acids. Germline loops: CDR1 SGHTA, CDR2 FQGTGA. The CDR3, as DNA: TGTGCCAGCAGCTTGAAGGCGGGAGGGTCCTACGAGCAGTACTTC. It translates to CASSLKAGGSYEQYF.

The CDR3, as DNA: TGTGCCAGCAGCTTTAACACCAGGGCAACTAATGAAAAACTGTTTTTT. Protein product: CASSFNTRATNEKLFF. V usage is TRBV7-9 and J usage is TRBJ1-4, with a possible D match to TRBD1 (5 bases). The germline gives CDR1 SEHNR, CDR2 FQNEAQ (reference sequence). CDR3 length: 16 residues. The V gene lost 3 bases and the J gene lost 0 bases, with 11 bases spanning the gap. Combining the CDR3 with reference TRBV7-9 and TRBJ1-4 gives the whole variable domain DTGVSQNPRHKITKRGQNVTFRCDPISEHNRLYWYRQTLGQGPEFLTYFQNEAQLEKSRLLSDRFSAERPKGSFSTLEIQRTEQGDSAMYLCASSFNTRATNEKLFFGSGTQLSVL.

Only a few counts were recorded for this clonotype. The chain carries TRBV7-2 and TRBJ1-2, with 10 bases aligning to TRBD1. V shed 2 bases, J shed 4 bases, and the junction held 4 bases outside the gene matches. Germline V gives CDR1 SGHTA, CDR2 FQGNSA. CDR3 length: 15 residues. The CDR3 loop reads CASSLRDRGSYGYTF. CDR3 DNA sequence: TGTGCCAGCAGCTTAAGGGACAGGGGATCCTATGGCTACACCTTC.

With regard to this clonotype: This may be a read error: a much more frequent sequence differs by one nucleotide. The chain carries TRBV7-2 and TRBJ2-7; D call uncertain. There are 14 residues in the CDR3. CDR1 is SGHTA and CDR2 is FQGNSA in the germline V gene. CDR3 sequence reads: CASNLETSSYEQYF. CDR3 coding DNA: TGTGCCAGCAACTTAGAGACCAGCTCCTACGAGCAGTACTTC.

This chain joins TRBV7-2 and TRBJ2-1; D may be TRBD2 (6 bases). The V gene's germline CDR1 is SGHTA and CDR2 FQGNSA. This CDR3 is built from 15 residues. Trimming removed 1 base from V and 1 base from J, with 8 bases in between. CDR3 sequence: CASSLERASYNEQFF. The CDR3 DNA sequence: TGTGCCAGCAGCTTAGAGCGGGCGTCCTACAATGAGCAGTTCTTC.

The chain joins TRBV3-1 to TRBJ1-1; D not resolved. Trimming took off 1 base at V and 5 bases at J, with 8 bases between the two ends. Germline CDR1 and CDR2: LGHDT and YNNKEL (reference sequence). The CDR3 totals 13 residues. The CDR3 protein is CASSQVTGTEAFF. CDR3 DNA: TGTGCCAGCAGCCAAGTAACCGGGACTGAAGCTTTCTTT. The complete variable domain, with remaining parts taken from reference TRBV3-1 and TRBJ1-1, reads DTAVSQTPKYLVTQMGNDKSIKCEQNLGHDTMYWYKQDSKKFLKIMFSYNNKELIINETVPNRFSPKSPDKAHLNLHINSLELGDSAVYFCASSQVTGTEAFFGQGTRLTVV.

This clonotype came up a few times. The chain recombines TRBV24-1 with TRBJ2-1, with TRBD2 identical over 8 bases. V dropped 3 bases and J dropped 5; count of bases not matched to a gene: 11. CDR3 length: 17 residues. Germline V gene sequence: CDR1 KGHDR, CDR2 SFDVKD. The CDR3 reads CATSDPLSGMPNNEQFF. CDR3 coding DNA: TGTGCCACCAGTGATCCCCTTAGCGGGATGCCGAACAATGAGCAGTTCTTC.

This CDR3 reads CASSLGSVDTQYF. The CDR3 bases are TGTGCCAGCAGCTTAGGAAGTGTTGATACGCAGTATTTT. J is TRBJ2-3 and V is TRBV7-9, with no clear D. Germline CDR1 and CDR2: SEHNR and FQNEAQ (reference sequence). V lost 1 base, J lost 6 bases, and 8 bases lay in between. The CDR3 is 13 amino acids.

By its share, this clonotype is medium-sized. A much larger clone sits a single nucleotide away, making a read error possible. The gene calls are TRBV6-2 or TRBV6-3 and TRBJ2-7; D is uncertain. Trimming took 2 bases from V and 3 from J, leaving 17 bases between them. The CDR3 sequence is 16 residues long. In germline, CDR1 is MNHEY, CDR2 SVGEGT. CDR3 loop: CASSYTQRAAVYEQYF. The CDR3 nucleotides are TGTGCCAGCAGTTACACCCAACGAGCTGCGGTCTACGAGCAGTACTTC.

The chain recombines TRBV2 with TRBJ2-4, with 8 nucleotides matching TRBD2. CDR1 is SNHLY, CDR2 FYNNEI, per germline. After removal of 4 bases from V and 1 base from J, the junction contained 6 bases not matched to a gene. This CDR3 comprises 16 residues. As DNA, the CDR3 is TGTGCCAGCAGTGCAGAAGCGGGAGCGGCCAAAAACATTCAGTACTTC. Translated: CASSAEAGAAKNIQYF.